The 6 T cell receptor beta chains reported below all come from one sample, sequenced in a study of T cell responses to AZD1222 COVID-19 vaccine. Generated by immunoSEQ multiplex PCR, the TCRdb table keeps only in-frame clones and is missing some. The data hold 150,000 to 200,000 clones, with almost 90% observed a single time. Sequenced material: peripheral blood, taken 28 days after the second AZD1222 dose. These receptor sequences come from an adult who received the AZD1222 COVID-19 vaccine.

V is TRBV4-3 and J is TRBJ1-5; D is uncertain. CDR1 LGHNA and CDR2 YSLEER come from the germline V gene. This CDR3 has 13 amino acids. Trimming removed 1 base from V and 11 bases from J, with 12 bases in between. CDR3 protein: CASSQGRVGAQHF. The CDR3 DNA is TGCGCCAGCAGCCAAGGAAGGGTTGGGGCCCAGCATTTT.

A single count supports this clone. The V call is TRBV27, the J call TRBJ2-7, with a tentative D call TRBD2 (5 bases). Germline CDR1 is MNHEY and CDR2 is SMNVEV (reference sequence). CDR3 size: 15 residues. V was shortened by 6 bases and J by 2 bases, with 17 bases between the two germline ends. CDR3 region: CASSRKLGPTYEQYF. Here the CDR3 DNA reads TGTGCCAGCAGCCGTAAACTAGGCCCTACCTACGAGCAGTACTTC.

This clone appeared once. The V and J genes are TRBV28 and TRBJ1-6; 10 bases match TRBD1. V lost 3 bases, J lost 9 bases, and 2 bases stayed unmatched. CDR1 MDHEN and CDR2 SYDVKM come from the germline V gene. The CDR3 sequence is 14 residues long. The CDR3 reads CASSFRTGGSPLHF. In DNA form, the CDR3 reads TGTGCCAGCAGTTTCAGGACAGGGGGTTCACCCCTCCACTTT.

The chain combines TRBV6-1 with TRBJ1-5; D is unclear. Between the trimmed V and J ends, which lost 2 bases and 6 bases, there was a span of 11 bases. This CDR3 spans 14 amino acids. The germline CDR1 and CDR2 sequences are MNHNS and SASEGT. The CDR3 region is CASSESGFVQPQHF. The CDR3, as DNA: TGTGCCAGCAGTGAATCTGGGTTCGTTCAGCCCCAGCATTTT.

The V and J genes are TRBV11-2 and TRBJ2-7; D possibly corresponds to TRBD2 (6 bases). CDR3 length: 19 amino acids. Germline V CDR1 and CDR2: SGHAT, FQNNGV. The V end lost 2 bases, the J end lost 5 bases, and 28 bases lay between the germline ends. The CDR3: CASSLFRRADRLRRDEQYF. DNA of the CDR3: TGTGCCAGCAGCTTATTCAGGAGGGCAGACCGCCTCAGGCGAGACGAGCAGTACTTC.

This clone was seen once. This CDR3 is also generated by other DNA sequences in the sample. The chain uses TRBV2 and TRBJ1-5; possibly TRBD1 for D (6 bases). V lost 2 bases and J 4 bases, leaving 12 bases between the germline ends. The CDR3 loop spans 15 amino acids. CDR1 is SNHLY, CDR2 FYNNEI, per germline. CDR3 bases: TGTGCCAGCAGTGAATCCAGGGGCGGTAATCAGCCCCAGCATTTT. Translation: CASSESRGGNQPQHF.